The T cell receptor (beta chain) under discussion was sequenced for a study of shared clonotypes between healthy human individuals. CD45RO-negative, CCR7-positively selected cells formed the naive CD8 fraction, excluding terminally differentiated effector memory CD45RA+ cells. The junction had 14 bases not matched to a gene; V was cut back by 2 bases and J by 8 bases. The CDR3 length is 16 residues. The V gene's germline CDR1 is SGHDT and CDR2 YYEEEE. In the authors' workflow: Filtering differed, since immunoSEQ gave only junction sequences and no quality scores. Here immunoSEQ multiplex PCR was the method, and the copy in TCRdb shows in-frame clones only, minus some. That table gives V, J and clone size, and the DNA gave D and trimming. The table has some 1,900,000 clones, approximately 94% seen once; the top ten hold less than 1.5%.

The specimen was naive CD8+ T cells sorted from blood. V is TRBV5-6 and J is TRBJ1-2, with 8 bases lining up with TRBD1. This sequence originates from a man aged 18-30 years in good health. CDR3 DNA: TGTGCCAGCAGCTTCAATGTGGACAGGGACTATTACGGCTACACCTTC. It codes for CASSFNVDRDYYGYTF. Full variable domain (outside the CDR3, taken from reference TRBV5-6 and TRBJ1-2): DAGVTQSPTHLIKTRGQQVTLRCSPKSGHDTVSWYQQALGQGPQFIFQYYEEEERQRGNFPDRFSGHQFPNYSSELNVNALLLGDSALYLCASSFNVDRDYYGYTFGSGTRLTVV.